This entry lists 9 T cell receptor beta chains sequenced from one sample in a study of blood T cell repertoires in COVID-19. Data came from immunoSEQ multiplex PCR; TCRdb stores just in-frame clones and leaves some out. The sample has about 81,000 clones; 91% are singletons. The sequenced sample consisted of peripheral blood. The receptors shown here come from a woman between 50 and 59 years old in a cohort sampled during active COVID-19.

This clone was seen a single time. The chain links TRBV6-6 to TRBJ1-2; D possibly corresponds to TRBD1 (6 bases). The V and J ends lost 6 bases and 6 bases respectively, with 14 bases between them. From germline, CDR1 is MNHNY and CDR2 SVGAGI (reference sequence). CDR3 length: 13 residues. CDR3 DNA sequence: TGTGCCAGCAGCATCACAGGGTTCGATGGCTACACCTTC. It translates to CASSITGFDGYTF.

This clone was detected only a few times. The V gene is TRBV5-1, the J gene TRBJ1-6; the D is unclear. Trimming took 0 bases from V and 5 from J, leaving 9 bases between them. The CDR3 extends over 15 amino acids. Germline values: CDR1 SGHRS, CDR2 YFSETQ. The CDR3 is CASSLDPGNNSPLHF. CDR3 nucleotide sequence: TGCGCCAGCAGCTTGGATCCGGGGAATAATTCACCCCTCCACTTT.

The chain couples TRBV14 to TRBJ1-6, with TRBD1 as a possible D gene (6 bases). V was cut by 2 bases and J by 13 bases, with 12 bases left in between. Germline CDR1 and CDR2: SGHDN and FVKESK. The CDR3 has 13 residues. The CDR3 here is CASSQQGHWPLHF. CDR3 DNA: TGTGCCAGCAGCCAACAGGGACACTGGCCCCTCCACTTT.

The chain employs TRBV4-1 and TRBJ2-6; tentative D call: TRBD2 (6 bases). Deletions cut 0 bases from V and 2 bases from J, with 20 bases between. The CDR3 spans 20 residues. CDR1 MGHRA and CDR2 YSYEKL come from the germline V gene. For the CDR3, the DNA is TGCGCCAGCAGCCAAGAGGGGACTCGGCGGGTGACCCCTGGGGCCAACGTCCTGACTTTC. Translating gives CASSQEGTRRVTPGANVLTF.

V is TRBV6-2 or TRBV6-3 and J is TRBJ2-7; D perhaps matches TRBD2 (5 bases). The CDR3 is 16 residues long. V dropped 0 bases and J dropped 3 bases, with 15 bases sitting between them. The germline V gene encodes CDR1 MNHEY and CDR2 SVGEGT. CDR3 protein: CASSYSFVLRDYEQYF. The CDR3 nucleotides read TGTGCCAGCAGTTACTCGTTCGTCTTGAGGGACTACGAGCAGTACTTC.

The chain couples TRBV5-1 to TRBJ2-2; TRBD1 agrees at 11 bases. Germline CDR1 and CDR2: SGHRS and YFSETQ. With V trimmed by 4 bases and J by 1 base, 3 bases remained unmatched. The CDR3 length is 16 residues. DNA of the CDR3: TGCGCCAGCAGCAGGACAGGGGGCGAGAACACCGGGGAGCTGTTTTTT. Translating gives CASSRTGGENTGELFF.

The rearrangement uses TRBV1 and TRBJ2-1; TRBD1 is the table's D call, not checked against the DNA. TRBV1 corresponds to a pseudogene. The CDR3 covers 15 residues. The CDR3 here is CTSSPGHGHYNEQFF. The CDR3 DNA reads TGCACCAGCAGCCCCGGACACGGACACTACAATGAGCAGTTCTTC.

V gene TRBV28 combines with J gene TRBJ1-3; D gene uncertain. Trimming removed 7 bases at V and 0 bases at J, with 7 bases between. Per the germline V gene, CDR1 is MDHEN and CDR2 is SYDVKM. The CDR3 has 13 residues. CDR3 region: CASNGNSGNTIYF. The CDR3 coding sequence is TGTGCCAGCAACGGGAACTCTGGAAACACCATATATTTT.

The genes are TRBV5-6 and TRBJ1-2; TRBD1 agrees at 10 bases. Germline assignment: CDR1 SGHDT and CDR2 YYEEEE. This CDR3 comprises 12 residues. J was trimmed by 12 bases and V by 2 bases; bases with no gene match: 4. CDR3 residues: CASSLRQGADTF. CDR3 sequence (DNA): TGTGCCAGCAGCTTAAGACAGGGGGCGGACACCTTC. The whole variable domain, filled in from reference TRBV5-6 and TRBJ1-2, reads DAGVTQSPTHLIKTRGQQVTLRCSPKSGHDTVSWYQQALGQGPQFIFQYYEEEERQRGNFPDRFSGHQFPNYSSELNVNALLLGDSALYLCASSLRQGADTFGSGTRLTVV.